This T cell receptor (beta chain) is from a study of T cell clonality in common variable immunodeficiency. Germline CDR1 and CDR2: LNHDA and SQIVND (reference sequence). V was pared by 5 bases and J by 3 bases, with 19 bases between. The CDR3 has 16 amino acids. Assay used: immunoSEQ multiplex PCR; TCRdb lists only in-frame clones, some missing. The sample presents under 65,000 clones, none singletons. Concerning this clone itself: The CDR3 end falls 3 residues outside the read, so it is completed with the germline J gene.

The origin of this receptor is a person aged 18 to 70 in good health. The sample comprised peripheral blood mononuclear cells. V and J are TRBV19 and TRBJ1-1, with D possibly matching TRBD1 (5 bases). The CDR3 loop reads CASSSHRQPSHTEAFF. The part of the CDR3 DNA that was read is TGTGCCAGTAGTTCCCATCGACAGCCTTCTCACACTGAA. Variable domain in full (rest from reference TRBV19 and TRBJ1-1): DGGITQSPKYLFRKEGQNVTLSCEQNLNHDAMYWYRQDPGQGLRLIYYSQIVNDFQKGDIAEGYSVSREKKESFPLTVTSAQKNPTAFYLCASSSHRQPSHTEAFFGQGTRLTVV.